A single sample is the source of the 30 T cell receptor beta chains below, sequenced in a study of blood T cell repertoires in COVID-19 (dated by TCRdb to the early 2020s). The library was generated by the immunoSEQ multiplex PCR assay. The table was pulled from immuneACCESS by TCRdb, which kept in-frame rearrangements only. Such tables lose some clones; where checked, under half of the loss comes from unresolved V genes, and the rest has no known cause. The sample table lists 130,000 to 150,000 clones, 75% to 85% of them with a count of one. The ten largest clones add up to 10% to 15% of the sample. Sequencing input: peripheral blood. Source of these receptors: a man in his fifties or sixties with active or convalescent COVID-19.

V and J are TRBV2 and TRBJ2-2; TRBD2 might be the D (5 bases). Per germline, CDR1 SNHLY and CDR2 FYNNEI. V lost 9 bases to trimming and J lost 8 bases, with 10 bases between them. There are 11 residues in the CDR3. CDR3 sequence reads: CASKEAGELFF. The CDR3 DNA follows: TGTGCCAGTAAGGAGGCAGGGGAGCTGTTTTTT.

CDR3 in amino acids: CASSLGGAGQGNGYTF. The CDR3 nucleotides are TGTGCCAGCAGCTTAGGGGGAGCGGGACAGGGGAATGGCTACACCTTC. The rearrangement joins TRBV7-9 to TRBJ1-2; 10 positions agree with TRBD1. CDR1 and CDR2 (germline): SEHNR, FQNEAQ (reference sequence). The trim removed 1 base at V and 6 bases at J, leaving 8 bases unmatched. The CDR3 length is 16 residues.

V and J are TRBV5-4 and TRBJ2-3, with D possibly TRBD2 on 6 matching bases. The CDR3 is made up of 15 amino acids. V lost 1 base and J lost 5, with 14 bases in between. Germline CDR1 is SGHNT and CDR2 is YYREEE (reference sequence). CDR3 residues: CASSLRVGGVDTQYF. CDR3 sequence (DNA): TGTGCCAGCAGCTTGCGGGTGGGAGGAGTAGATACGCAGTATTTT.

This chain uses TRBV4-2 with TRBJ1-6; D is uncertain. Germline values: CDR1 LGHNA, CDR2 YNFKEQ. CDR3 length: 15 residues. V lost 0 bases and J lost 9, with 12 bases in between. The CDR3 nucleotides read TGTGCCAGCAGCCAAGATCTCGCAGTCAGTTCACCCCTCCACTTT. This sequence encodes CASSQDLAVSSPLHF.

V usage is TRBV9 and J usage is TRBJ1-1; D call uncertain. This CDR3 comprises 15 residues. The V and J ends lost 0 bases and 6 bases respectively, with 15 bases between them. The germline V gene encodes CDR1 SGDLS and CDR2 YYNGEE. CDR3: CASSVGLASVSEAFF. The CDR3 nucleotides are TGTGCCAGCAGCGTAGGGTTGGCATCAGTTTCTGAAGCTTTCTTT.

This chain joins TRBV27 and TRBJ1-1; D is perhaps TRBD1 (5 bases). The V end was cut by 4 bases, the J end by 1 base, with 16 bases between. This CDR3 contains 16 residues. CDR1 and CDR2 (germline): MNHEY, SMNVEV (reference sequence). The DNA of the CDR3 is TGTGCCAGCAGTTACTCGGGAGGGGCCCCGAACACTGAAGCTTTCTTT. Protein product: CASSYSGGAPNTEAFF.

V usage is TRBV5-1 and J usage is TRBJ2-2; 10 bases map to TRBD1. This CDR3 has 14 amino acids. Germline loops: CDR1 SGHRS, CDR2 YFSETQ. V gave up 4 bases and J gave up 6 bases; unmatched junction bases: 3. The DNA for the CDR3 is TGCGCCAGCAGCATCGGGACAGGGGCCGGGGAGCTGTTTTTT. Protein: CASSIGTGAGELFF. The entire variable domain, with the rest obtained from reference TRBV5-1 and TRBJ2-2, is as follows: KAGVTQTPRYLIKTRGQQVTLSCSPISGHRSVSWYQQTPGQGLQFLFEYFSETQRNKGNFPGRFSGRQFSNSRSEMNVSTLELGDSALYLCASSIGTGAGELFFGEGSRLTVL.

V and J are TRBV5-1 and TRBJ2-7, with 8 bases fitting TRBD2. Germline CDR1 SGHRS, CDR2 YFSETQ. The CDR3 has 15 residues. V gave up 3 bases and J gave up 5 bases; unmatched junction bases: 10. CDR3 DNA: TGCGCCAGCAGCTCGGCGGGGGGCTACGTGGACGAGCAGTACTTC. Encoded protein: CASSSAGGYVDEQYF.

At least ten counts were recorded for this clone. V usage is TRBV7-2 and J usage is TRBJ2-1, with D uncertain. Germline V gene lookup returns CDR1 SGHTA and CDR2 FQGNSA. V was clipped by 4 bases and J by 8 bases, with 12 bases between them. The CDR3 contains 13 residues. The CDR3 sequence: CASSSMVGYEQFF. Written as DNA, the CDR3 is TGTGCCAGCAGCTCTATGGTGGGCTATGAGCAGTTCTTC.

The chain recombines TRBV6-1 with TRBJ2-3, with 10 bases matching TRBD2. With V trimmed by 3 bases and J by 4 bases, 4 bases remained unmatched. Germline CDR1 MNHNS, CDR2 SASEGT. The CDR3 loop spans 15 amino acids. The CDR3 DNA sequence: TGTGCCAGCAGTGAGCTAGCGGGAGCACCAGATACGCAGTATTTT. This encodes CASSELAGAPDTQYF.

V is TRBV18 and J is TRBJ2-1, with TRBD2 identical over 13 bases. The V gene end was trimmed by 5 bases and the J gene end by 0 bases; junction bases not matched to a gene: 10. The CDR3 length is 19 residues. CDR1 and CDR2 from the germline V gene are KGHSH and LQKENI. The CDR3 bases are TGTGCCAGCTCAACAACCGGGACTAGCGGGGCGAGCTCCTACAATGAGCAGTTCTTC. As protein: CASSTTGTSGASSYNEQFF. Full variable domain (outside the CDR3, taken from reference TRBV18 and TRBJ2-1): NAGVMQNPRHLVRRRGQEARLRCSPMKGHSHVYWYRQLPEEGLKFMVYLQKENIIDESGMPKERFSAEFPKEGPSILRIQQVVRGDSAAYFCASSTTGTSGASSYNEQFFGPGTRLTVL.

The gene calls are TRBV28 and TRBJ1-6, with a tentative D call TRBD1 (5 bases). Trimming stripped 6 bases from V and 9 bases from J, with 18 bases between. CDR1 and CDR2 from the germline V gene are MDHEN and SYDVKM. The CDR3 totals 15 residues. The CDR3 loop reads CASRLLKGRGSPLHF. DNA for the CDR3: TGTGCCAGCAGACTGCTTAAGGGGCGGGGTTCACCCCTCCACTTT.

This clone was observed a handful of times. The chain is built from TRBV6-5 and TRBJ2-7; D is uncertain. The CDR3 sequence is 14 residues long. The V end was cut by 2 bases, the J end by 4 bases, with 12 bases between. CDR1 is MNHEY and CDR2 is SVGAGI in the germline V gene. CDR3 DNA sequence: TGTGCCAGCAGTTACGCGAACAGTCCTTACGAGCAGTACTTC. Encoded protein: CASSYANSPYEQYF.

This chain connects TRBV4-2 to TRBJ2-5; D not resolved. Germline values: CDR1 LGHNA, CDR2 YNFKEQ. The CDR3 totals 14 residues. The ends were cut back, 1 base at V and 4 bases at J, with 10 bases in the middle. CDR3 in DNA: TGTGCCAGCAGCCAAGGGGCAGACGGAGAGACCCAGTACTTC. Translated, it gives CASSQGADGETQYF.

This chain connects TRBV7-6 to TRBJ2-2, with 7 bases matching TRBD2. The CDR3 consists of 15 residues. The V segment lost 2 bases and the J segment 6 bases; nucleotides outside the gene matches: 6. CDR1 is SGHVS, CDR2 FNYEAQ, per germline. CDR3 protein: CASSLTVRGAGELFF. CDR3 nucleotide sequence: TGTGCCAGCAGCTTAACAGTTCGGGGGGCCGGGGAGCTGTTTTTT.

This CDR3 reads CASSLVTSWFRRADTQYF. The CDR3, as DNA: TGCGCCAGCAGCTTGGTGACTAGTTGGTTCCGCAGGGCGGATACGCAGTATTTT. The rearrangement joins TRBV5-1 to TRBJ2-3; perhaps TRBD2 as D (6 bases). Germline CDR1 SGHRS, CDR2 YFSETQ. Trimming took 0 bases from V and 6 from J, leaving 23 bases between them. CDR3 length: 18 amino acids. The variable domain in full, completed from reference TRBV5-1 and TRBJ2-3, reads KAGVTQTPRYLIKTRGQQVTLSCSPISGHRSVSWYQQTPGQGLQFLFEYFSETQRNKGNFPGRFSGRQFSNSRSEMNVSTLELGDSALYLCASSLVTSWFRRADTQYFGPGTRLTVL.

The V and J genes are TRBV6-5 and TRBJ2-5; TRBD1 matches 8 bases. CDR1 MNHEY and CDR2 SVGAGI come from the germline V gene. This CDR3 is 13 amino acids long. The V segment lost 2 bases and the J segment 4 bases; nucleotides outside the gene matches: 0. The CDR3 sequence is CASSYTGGETQYF. The CDR3 DNA is TGTGCCAGCAGTTACACAGGGGGAGAGACCCAGTACTTC.

The table lists this clone with a few counts. The chain carries TRBV19 and TRBJ2-7; 11 bases are a match to TRBD2. CDR3 size: 16 residues. Trimming cost V 6 bases and J 6 bases; bases outside gene matches: 13. Germline V gene lookup returns CDR1 LNHDA and CDR2 SQIVND (reference sequence). In DNA, the CDR3 is TGTGCCAGTAGCGGGACTAGCGGTTTTTATCCTCGCGAGCAGTACTTC. This codes for CASSGTSGFYPREQYF.

This chain uses TRBV27 with TRBJ1-2; no clear D. Trimming left V 8 bases short and J 0 bases short, with 10 bases between. The CDR3 length is 13 residues. From germline, CDR1 is MNHEY and CDR2 SMNVEV (reference sequence). In DNA, the CDR3 is TGTGCCAGCGGGCCCAGAGCTAACTATGGCTACACCTTC. This encodes CASGPRANYGYTF.

This chain uses TRBV6-4 with TRBJ2-6, with 9 bases fitting TRBD1. The J segment lost 5 bases and the V segment lost 4 bases, leaving 12 bases of the junction unmatched. The length of the CDR3 is 18 residues. The germline gives CDR1 MRHNA, CDR2 SNTAGT. The CDR3 DNA reads as TGTGCCAGCAGTGCCGAGATCGCCGGGACAGGGAGGGCCAACGTCCTGACTTTC. Translation gives CASSAEIAGTGRANVLTF.

The chain couples TRBV10-3 to TRBJ2-4, with a weak D call TRBD1 (8 bases). CDR3 size: 18 residues. The ends were cut back, 7 bases at V and 0 bases at J, with 22 bases in the middle. The germline CDR1 and CDR2 sequences are ENHRY and SYGVKD. The CDR3 protein is CAIKGDRGGDVAKNIQYF. The CDR3, as DNA: TGTGCCATCAAGGGAGACAGGGGAGGGGATGTAGCCAAAAACATTCAGTACTTC.

The gene calls are TRBV24-1 and TRBJ2-7, with 9 bases identical to TRBD2. This CDR3 has 14 amino acids. V shed 5 bases and J 2 bases; nucleotides not matched to a gene: 3. Germline assignment: CDR1 KGHDR and CDR2 SFDVKD. This CDR3 is CATSASGTAYEQYF. The CDR3 nucleotides read TGTGCCACCAGTGCTAGCGGGACAGCCTACGAGCAGTACTTC.

This clone was observed a single time. The rearrangement joins TRBV5-1 to TRBJ2-7; weak D call: TRBD1 (5 bases). Germline V gene sequence: CDR1 SGHRS, CDR2 YFSETQ. V was trimmed by 2 bases and J by 1 base, leaving 13 bases between them. The length of the CDR3 is 15 residues. The CDR3 DNA is TGCGCCAGCAGCTTTTCAGGGTTTCCATCCTACGAGCAGTACTTC. Translation gives CASSFSGFPSYEQYF. Combining the CDR3 with reference TRBV5-1 and TRBJ2-7 gives the whole variable domain KAGVTQTPRYLIKTRGQQVTLSCSPISGHRSVSWYQQTPGQGLQFLFEYFSETQRNKGNFPGRFSGRQFSNSRSEMNVSTLELGDSALYLCASSFSGFPSYEQYFGPGTRLTVT.

This clone has more than one count but fewer than ten. J is TRBJ2-3 and V is TRBV20-1; 7 positions match TRBD1. The CDR3 is 14 residues long. The germline gives CDR1 DFQATT, CDR2 SNEGSKA (reference sequence). The V segment lost 3 bases and the J segment 3 bases; nucleotides outside the gene matches: 6. Written as DNA, the CDR3 is TGCAGTGCTAGTGGGGGACAGATAACAGATACGCAGTATTTT. This codes for CSASGGQITDTQYF.

This chain connects TRBV10-3 to TRBJ2-2; D is possibly TRBD1 (5 bases). V dropped 2 bases and J dropped 6 bases, with 10 bases sitting between them. This CDR3 spans 14 amino acids. CDR1 is ENHRY and CDR2 is SYGVKD in the germline V gene. CDR3 sequence reads: CAISEARVPGELFF. In DNA, the CDR3 is TGTGCCATCAGTGAGGCCAGGGTTCCCGGGGAGCTGTTTTTT.

The CDR3 DNA reads TGTGCCAGTAGACTGGGGGGGTCCAGCTCCTACGAGCAGTACTTC. This translates into CASRLGGSSSYEQYF. The chain recombines TRBV19 with TRBJ2-7; 7 bases map to TRBD2. Trimming at V came to 6 bases and at J to 0 bases, leaving 8 bases not matched to a gene. The CDR3 length is 15 residues. Per germline, CDR1 LNHDA and CDR2 SQIVND (reference sequence).

J is TRBJ1-1 and V is TRBV10-3; 9 nucleotides agree with TRBD1. Germline V gives CDR1 ENHRY, CDR2 SYGVKD. The V segment lost 3 bases and the J segment 1 base; nucleotides outside the gene matches: 9. This CDR3 contains 17 residues. The CDR3 loop reads CAISDPRTGAGNTEAFF. The CDR3 DNA follows: TGTGCCATCAGTGACCCACGGACAGGGGCAGGGAACACTGAAGCTTTCTTT.

The chain carries TRBV5-1 and TRBJ2-1; possible D gene TRBD1, 6 bases. CDR3 length equals 14 residues. Germline assignment: CDR1 SGHRS and CDR2 YFSETQ. With 0 bases removed from V and 10 bases from J, the gap between germline ends came to 14 bases. Here the CDR3 reads CASSLGQGNPEQFF. The CDR3 DNA follows: TGCGCCAGCAGCTTGGGGCAGGGGAACCCCGAGCAGTTCTTC.

V is TRBV19 and J is TRBJ2-6, with a possible D match to TRBD2 (5 bases). V lost 6 bases to trimming and J lost 2 bases, with 8 bases between them. Germline V gives CDR1 LNHDA, CDR2 SQIVND (reference sequence). There are 14 residues in the CDR3. This chain's CDR3 is CASRWGAGANVLTF. As DNA, the CDR3 is TGTGCCAGTAGATGGGGAGCTGGGGCCAACGTCCTGACTTTC.

V usage is TRBV5-6 and J usage is TRBJ2-6; 8 bases agree with TRBD1. Losses at the gene ends were 4 bases for V and 3 bases for J; bases not matched to a gene: 12. The CDR3 extends over 18 amino acids. Germline V gene lookup returns CDR1 SGHDT and CDR2 YYEEEE. The DNA for the CDR3 is TGTGCCAGCAGCCCTCTCTCCGGGACAGGCATTGGGGCCAACGTCCTGACTTTC. The encoded protein is CASSPLSGTGIGANVLTF.